One sample yielded the 19 T cell receptor beta chains listed below, sequenced in a study of T cell repertoires in cytomegalovirus infection (dated by TCRdb to the late 2010s). Their cognate antigens are unknown. The sample's treatment or condition label, decoded: in vitro stimulation with specific CMV peptide epitopes to enrich CMV-specific T cells. TCRdb records Illumina HiSeq 1500 as the sequencer. TCRdb reran the public reads through fastp at Q25 and MiXCR, keeping productive beta chains. One record per CDR3 amino acid sequence lists the most common genes and DNA. Recorded for this sample are around 71,000 distinct CDR3 sequences; approximately 42% of them occurred a single time. 93% of the sample lies in the top ten. The sample was CD8+ T cells from cultured PBMCs, taken from culture after CMV antigen stimulation. The receptor source for this set is a human donor in good health (CMV status not recorded). Some clones in this sample may be carry-over from other donors' samples.

This clonotype was counted between two and nine times. The chain joins TRBV28 to TRBJ1-5, with no clear D. The germline gives CDR1 MDHEN, CDR2 SYDVKM. V lost 7 bases, J lost 0 bases, and 13 bases lay in between. This CDR3 contains 15 residues. In DNA, the CDR3 is TGTGCCAGCAACATCGACGAATATAGCAATCAGCCCCAGCATTTT. The encoded protein is CASNIDEYSNQPQHF. The full variable domain, its missing parts supplied by reference TRBV28 and TRBJ1-5, is DVKVTQSSRYLVKRTGEKVFLECVQDMDHENMFWYRQDPGLGLRLIYFSYDVKMKEKGDIPEGYSVSREKKERFSLILESASTNQTSMYLCASNIDEYSNQPQHFGDGTRLSIL.

This clonotype showed up just a few times. In nucleotides, the CDR3 is TGTGCCAGCAGCTTTCTAGCGGGGGGCGACTTGATTTACAATGAGCAGTTCTTC. It is translated as CASSFLAGGDLIYNEQFF. The chain joins TRBV7-2 to TRBJ2-1, with TRBD2 matching 11 bases. The junction had 11 bases not matched to a gene; V was cut back by 3 bases and J by 4 bases. The CDR3 has 18 residues. The germline gives CDR1 SGHTA, CDR2 FQGNSA. The full variable domain, with the rest looked up from reference TRBV7-2 and TRBJ2-1, is GAGVSQSPSNKVTEKGKDVELRCDPISGHTALYWYRQSLGQGLEFLIYFQGNSAPDKSGLPSDRFSAERTGGSVSTLTIQRTQQEDSAVYLCASSFLAGGDLIYNEQFFGPGTRLTVL.

J is TRBJ2-3 and V is TRBV11-2; no reliable D call. Germline V gene sequence: CDR1 SGHAT, CDR2 FQNNGV. The CDR3 length is 15 residues. With 5 bases removed from V and 0 bases from J, the gap between germline ends came to 12 bases. In nucleotides, the CDR3 is TGTGCCAGCAGCGGGTCGATGGGTAGCACAGATACGCAGTATTTT. It yields the protein CASSGSMGSTDTQYF.

This chain uses TRBV12-3 or TRBV12-4 with TRBJ1-6; tentatively, D is TRBD1 (5 bases). This CDR3 is 16 amino acids long. V lost 3 bases and J lost 0, with 9 bases in between. The CDR3 DNA is TGTGCCAGCAGTTTGGGGCGGGGCTCCTATAATTCACCCCTCCACTTT. This gives the protein CASSLGRGSYNSPLHF.

In this sample, this clonotype turned up a few times. The chain is built from TRBV4-1 and TRBJ1-1; D not certain. The CDR3 consists of 18 residues. Trimming took 1 base from V and 3 from J, leaving 21 bases between them. Germline V gene lookup returns CDR1 MGHRA and CDR2 YSYEKL. In DNA form, the CDR3 reads TGCGCCAGCAGCCAAGTCCCTGGTAGAATTACGTCGGACACTGAAGCTTTCTTT. Translated, it gives CASSQVPGRITSDTEAFF.

This clonotype was recorded a few times. V usage is TRBV4-1 and J usage is TRBJ1-3; D might be TRBD1 (6 bases). This CDR3 is 16 amino acids long. The germline V and J ends were trimmed by 1 base and 0 bases, with 10 bases remaining between them. Germline CDR1 reads MGHRA; CDR2 reads YSYEKL. The CDR3 DNA follows: TGCGCCAGCAGCCAAGTTCGGGGGGCCTCTGGAAACACCATATATTTT. It specifies CASSQVRGASGNTIYF.

This rearrangement joins TRBV27 to TRBJ2-6; D unresolved. This CDR3 has 16 amino acids. Germline V lookup: CDR1 MNHEY, CDR2 SMNVEV (reference sequence). Trimming shortened V by 6 bases and J by 0 bases, and 12 bases separated the two germline ends. The CDR3 bases are TGTGCCAGCAGACCCGACTCAGGCTCTGGGGCCAACGTCCTGACTTTC. It specifies CASRPDSGSGANVLTF.

This clonotype has a handful of counts. The chain uses TRBV7-8 and TRBJ1-1; D gene unclear. This CDR3 region has 15 residues. Per germline, CDR1 SGHVS and CDR2 FQNEAQ. V was pared by 1 base and J by 1 base, with 10 bases between. CDR3 residues: CASSLGRVPNTEAFF. The CDR3 DNA sequence: TGTGCCAGCAGCTTAGGGAGGGTACCGAACACTGAAGCTTTCTTT.

The chain couples TRBV28 to TRBJ2-7; 11 nucleotides align to TRBD2. Germline CDR1 MDHEN, CDR2 SYDVKM. The CDR3 is 19 amino acids. V trimming: 4 bases; J trimming: 0 bases; junction bases outside the gene matches: 14. CDR3 amino acids: CASSYGGTSGWQSSYEQYF. The CDR3 DNA reads as TGTGCCAGCAGTTATGGGGGGACTAGCGGATGGCAAAGCTCCTACGAGCAGTACTTC. Complete variable domain (other parts from reference TRBV28 and TRBJ2-7): DVKVTQSSRYLVKRTGEKVFLECVQDMDHENMFWYRQDPGLGLRLIYFSYDVKMKEKGDIPEGYSVSREKKERFSLILESASTNQTSMYLCASSYGGTSGWQSSYEQYFGPGTRLTVT.

The sample holds a few counts of this clonotype. The V gene is TRBV7-8, the J gene TRBJ1-1; D unclear. Trimming took 1 base from V and 5 from J, leaving 11 bases between them. This CDR3 is built from 14 residues. Germline CDR1 reads SGHVS; CDR2 reads FQNEAQ. CDR3 loop: CASSLESSETEAFF. DNA of the CDR3: TGTGCCAGCAGCTTAGAATCGTCGGAAACTGAAGCTTTCTTT.

The V gene is TRBV7-9, the J gene TRBJ2-7; unclear D gene. The germline V and J ends were trimmed by 5 bases and 5 bases, with 13 bases remaining between them. Germline V gives CDR1 SEHNR, CDR2 FQNEAQ (reference sequence). CDR3 size: 13 residues. CDR3 DNA sequence: TGTGCCAGCAGCCCCACGCTGGGCCACGAGCAGTACTTC. Translation: CASSPTLGHEQYF. The full variable domain, rest sourced from reference TRBV7-9 and TRBJ2-7, is DTGVSQNPRHKITKRGQNVTFRCDPISEHNRLYWYRQTLGQGPEFLTYFQNEAQLEKSRLLSDRFSAERPKGSFSTLEIQRTEQGDSAMYLCASSPTLGHEQYFGPGTRLTVT.

This clonotype turned up a few times. The chain recombines TRBV7-6 with TRBJ1-5; D may be TRBD1 (5 bases). This CDR3 has 13 residues. Trimming removed 4 bases from V and 9 bases from J, with 13 bases in between. Per germline, CDR1 SGHVS and CDR2 FNYEAQ. The CDR3, as DNA: TGTGCCAGCAGCTCCTCGCGGGGCCGGCCCCAGCATTTT. This codes for CASSSSRGRPQHF.

J is TRBJ2-3 and V is TRBV7-9, with TRBD1 matching over 7 bases. The V segment lost 5 bases and the J segment 1 base; nucleotides outside the gene matches: 9. CDR3 size: 16 residues. Per the germline V gene, CDR1 is SEHNR and CDR2 is FQNEAQ (reference sequence). CDR3 amino acids: CASSATPGTGTDTQYF. CDR3 bases: TGTGCCAGCAGCGCTACCCCCGGGACAGGCACAGATACGCAGTATTTT.

The chain carries TRBV12-3 or TRBV12-4 and TRBJ1-1; no clear D. This CDR3 contains 14 residues. The germline V and J ends were trimmed by 5 bases and 1 base, with 11 bases remaining between them. The DNA of the CDR3 is TGTGCCAGCAGTCCTCCGGCAGGGAACACTGAAGCTTTCTTT. Translated: CASSPPAGNTEAFF.

V usage is TRBV7-6 and J usage is TRBJ2-2, with 9 bases lining up with TRBD1. The CDR3 runs to 17 residues. Germline CDR1 and CDR2: SGHVS and FNYEAQ. The trim removed 5 bases at V and 5 bases at J, leaving 12 bases unmatched. The CDR3 DNA reads as TGTGCCAGCAGCACATGGACAGGGGCAACGAGGACCGGGGAGCTGTTTTTT. Its translation: CASSTWTGATRTGELFF.

This clonotype came up a few times. The chain links TRBV7-2 to TRBJ2-2; D call uncertain. Germline-derived CDR1 and CDR2 are SGHTA and FQGNSA. CDR3 length: 17 amino acids. V was shortened by 1 base and J by 0 bases, with 12 bases between the two germline ends. The DNA of the CDR3 is TGTGCCAGCAGCTTAGTGTATGGGCCAACGAACACCGGGGAGCTGTTTTTT. It translates to CASSLVYGPTNTGELFF.

The V gene is TRBV6-8, the J gene TRBJ2-2; D is perhaps TRBD1 (6 bases). The CDR3 has 13 amino acids. Germline CDR1 and CDR2: MNHGY and SAAAGT. V was shortened by 4 bases and J by 5 bases, with 8 bases between the two germline ends. The CDR3 DNA reads TGTGCCAGCAGTTTACAGGGTACCGGGGAGCTGTTTTTT. This encodes CASSLQGTGELFF.

The sample holds a few counts of this clonotype. The rearrangement joins TRBV15 to TRBJ1-1; D is ambiguous. Germline CDR1 LNHNV, CDR2 YYDKDF (reference sequence). V was trimmed by 1 base and J by 1 base, leaving 7 bases between them. This CDR3 is 14 amino acids long. This chain's CDR3 is CATSRVPGNTEAFF. In DNA, the CDR3 is TGTGCCACCAGCAGAGTTCCGGGGAACACTGAAGCTTTCTTT.

The gene calls are TRBV7-9 and TRBJ2-2, with D hard to call. The germline gives CDR1 SEHNR, CDR2 FQNEAQ (reference sequence). CDR3 length: 11 residues. V dropped 8 bases and J dropped 2 bases, with 3 bases sitting between them. CDR3 amino acids: CASRNTGELFF. The CDR3 DNA reads as TGTGCCAGCCGAAACACCGGGGAGCTGTTTTTT.